One and the same sample provided the 25 T cell receptor beta chains below, sequenced in a study of blood T cell repertoires in COVID-19. This table comes from immunoSEQ multiplex PCR, and its TCRdb copy is limited to in-frame clones, with some not included. The sample lists 80,000 to 95,000 clones; more than 70% were seen once. The sequenced material came from peripheral blood. The receptors originated from a human donor in a cohort sampled during active COVID-19.

This clone was counted once. V usage is TRBV3-1 (or the pseudogene TRBV3-2) and J usage is TRBJ1-2; 10 bases line up with TRBD1. This CDR3 is 15 amino acids long. Germline-derived CDR1 and CDR2 are LGHDT and YNNKEL (reference sequence). J gave up 3 bases and V 5 bases, and 6 bases lay outside the gene matches. Here the CDR3 reads CASSADRGRDYGYTF. In DNA, the CDR3 is TGTGCCAGCAGCGCCGACAGGGGGCGAGACTATGGCTACACCTTC.

This rearrangement joins TRBV28 to TRBJ1-5, with D hard to call. The V gene lost 3 bases and the J gene lost 9 bases, with 12 bases spanning the gap. Germline CDR1 is MDHEN and CDR2 is SYDVKM. The CDR3 totals 13 residues. The CDR3 loop is CASSFARRGPQHF. In DNA form, the CDR3 reads TGTGCCAGCAGTTTCGCCAGGCGTGGGCCCCAGCATTTT.

The chain employs TRBV4-2 and TRBJ2-6, with 8 bases lining up with TRBD1. The J segment lost 0 bases and the V segment lost 2 bases, leaving 12 bases of the junction unmatched. The length of the CDR3 is 20 residues. Germline V gives CDR1 LGHNA, CDR2 YNFKEQ. The CDR3 nucleotides are TGTGCCAGCAGCCAATCCGGGACAGGCTCGACCGGCTCTGGGGCCAACGTCCTGACTTTC. It encodes CASSQSGTGSTGSGANVLTF.

The J gene is TRBJ2-1, the V gene TRBV28, with TRBD2 identical over 8 bases. V shed 2 bases and J 1 base; nucleotides not matched to a gene: 4. The CDR3 sequence is 16 residues long. Per germline, CDR1 MDHEN and CDR2 SYDVKM. The DNA of the CDR3 is TGTGCCAGCAGTTTAAGCGGGGGAAGGTCCTACAATGAGCAGTTCTTC. This codes for CASSLSGGRSYNEQFF.

This chain uses TRBV3-1 (or the pseudogene TRBV3-2) with TRBJ1-1; D gene uncertain. Deletions cut 3 bases from V and 1 base from J, with 15 bases between. Germline V gene sequence: CDR1 LGHDT, CDR2 YNNKEL (reference sequence). This CDR3 is 16 amino acids long. The CDR3 spells CASSHLGRAGNTEAFF. The CDR3, as DNA: TGTGCCAGCAGCCACCTTGGGAGGGCTGGGAACACTGAAGCTTTCTTT.

This sequence joins TRBV18 and TRBJ1-2, with TRBD1 identical over 8 bases. The germline V gene encodes CDR1 KGHSH and CDR2 LQKENI. J was trimmed by 4 bases and V by 2 bases; bases with no gene match: 6. The CDR3 is made up of 15 amino acids. The CDR3 region has the DNA TGTGCCAGCTCACCATTGCAGGGGGCCGGCTATGGCTACACCTTC. Its protein is CASSPLQGAGYGYTF.

The chain is built from TRBV5-5 and TRBJ2-7; D ambiguous. Trimming cost V 0 bases and J 0 bases, with 7 bases left between them. The CDR3 contains 14 residues. From germline, CDR1 is SGHKS and CDR2 YYEKEE (reference sequence). The CDR3 DNA follows: TGTGCCAGCAGCTTGGCGGTACTCTCCTACGAGCAGTACTTC. Its translation is CASSLAVLSYEQYF.

The chain employs TRBV18 and TRBJ1-2; TRBD1 aligns across 11 bases. Germline-derived CDR1 and CDR2 are KGHSH and LQKENI. The V and J ends lost 6 bases and 6 bases, in that order; junction bases with no gene match: 6. There are 14 residues in the CDR3. As DNA, the CDR3 is TGTGCCAGCTCTCCGGACAGGGGGCGGGATGGCTACACCTTC. Its protein product is CASSPDRGRDGYTF.

This clone was detected a few times. The chain joins TRBV7-9 to TRBJ1-3; the D gene is possibly TRBD1 (5 bases). CDR1 and CDR2 from the germline V gene are SEHNR and FQNEAQ (reference sequence). Trimming shortened V by 1 base and J by 1 base, and 8 bases separated the two germline ends. This CDR3 has 15 residues. CDR3 nucleotides: TGTGCCAGCAGCTTAGAAGCAGGGTCTGGAAACACCATATATTTT. This codes for CASSLEAGSGNTIYF.

The chain carries TRBV7-3 and TRBJ2-7; 11 nucleotides match TRBD2. There are 15 residues in the CDR3. CDR1 is SGHTA, CDR2 FQGTGA, per germline. V lost 3 bases and J lost 1; bases outside the gene matches: 2. The CDR3 nucleotides read TGTGCCAGCAGCTTGGGACTAGCGGATTCCTACGAGCAGTACTTC. This translates into CASSLGLADSYEQYF.

The V and J genes are TRBV11-2 and TRBJ1-2; 7 bases agree with TRBD1. The CDR3 has 18 residues. V lost 2 bases to trimming and J lost 4 bases; unmatched junction nucleotides: 16. Germline V gene sequence: CDR1 SGHAT, CDR2 FQNNGV. The CDR3 loop reads CASSLSGREGARIYGYTF. DNA for the CDR3: TGTGCCAGCAGCTTATCGGGGAGAGAGGGGGCGCGGATCTATGGCTACACCTTC. The complete variable domain, with remaining parts taken from reference TRBV11-2 and TRBJ1-2, reads EAGVAQSPRYKIIEKRQSVAFWCNPISGHATLYWYQQILGQGPKLLIQFQNNGVVDDSQLPKDRFSAERLKGVDSTLKIQPAKLEDSAVYLCASSLSGREGARIYGYTFGSGTRLTVV.

The V gene is TRBV5-6, the J gene TRBJ2-7; perhaps TRBD1 as D (8 bases). Trimming took off 4 bases at V and 3 bases at J, with 17 bases between the two ends. CDR3 size: 15 residues. Germline loops: CDR1 SGHDT, CDR2 YYEEEE. The CDR3 DNA sequence: TGTGCCAGCAGCCCGGGGGGACAGGTCCGCTACGAGCAGTACTTC. Translation: CASSPGGQVRYEQYF.

DNA for the CDR3: TGTGCCAGCAGTTTCAGGGTCTACAATGAGCAGTTCTTC. Translating it yields CASSFRVYNEQFF. V usage is TRBV27 and J usage is TRBJ2-1, with D tentatively TRBD1 (5 bases). Germline V CDR1 and CDR2: MNHEY, SMNVEV (reference sequence). V was trimmed by 3 bases and J by 3 bases, leaving 6 bases between them. This CDR3 spans 13 amino acids.

The chain recombines TRBV7-6 with TRBJ2-3, with 8 bases aligning to TRBD2. Germline V lookup: CDR1 SGHVS, CDR2 FNYEAQ. Unmatched junction bases numbered 8, after V lost 4 bases and J lost 5 bases. The CDR3 consists of 15 residues. The CDR3 nucleotides are TGTGCCAGCAGCTCTAATGGACTAGCAGGAGATACGCAGTATTTT. It specifies CASSSNGLAGDTQYF.

The rearrangement uses TRBV4-3 and TRBJ1-2; 7 bases agree with TRBD1. CDR3 length: 15 amino acids. Unmatched junction bases numbered 6, after V lost 4 bases and J lost 1 base. Germline values: CDR1 LGHNA, CDR2 YSLEER. The DNA of the CDR3 is TGCGCCAGCAGCCCGGGACAGCTAAATAACTATGGCTACACCTTC. Amino acids: CASSPGQLNNYGYTF.

This clone was seen just once. The rearrangement uses TRBV11-3 and TRBJ2-7, with a possible D match to TRBD2 (5 bases). V was clipped by 5 bases and J by 4 bases, with 12 bases between them. Germline CDR1 and CDR2: SGHNT and YENEEA. The CDR3 totals 13 residues. The CDR3 protein is CASSQFGGYEQYF. CDR3 DNA sequence: TGTGCCAGCAGCCAATTCGGCGGGTACGAGCAGTACTTC.

The V and J genes are TRBV10-1 and TRBJ2-5, with TRBD1 matching over 7 bases. CDR3 length: 16 amino acids. CDR1 is WNHNN, CDR2 SYGVQD, per germline (reference sequence). V lost 3 bases to trimming and J lost 3 bases; unmatched junction nucleotides: 10. CDR3 region: CASSDSGTAKEETQYF. CDR3 in DNA: TGCGCCAGCAGTGATTCGGGGACAGCCAAAGAAGAGACCCAGTACTTC.

The CDR3 protein is CASSFGQGGGELFF. The CDR3 nucleotides read TGCGCCAGCAGCTTTGGTCAGGGTGGCGGGGAGCTGTTTTTT. This chain connects TRBV5-1 to TRBJ2-2; possibly TRBD1 for D (5 bases). Germline V lookup: CDR1 SGHRS, CDR2 YFSETQ. The CDR3 runs 14 residues. The germline V and J ends were trimmed by 2 bases and 7 bases, with 12 bases remaining between them. The variable domain in full, with the rest retrieved from reference TRBV5-1 and TRBJ2-2, is KAGVTQTPRYLIKTRGQQVTLSCSPISGHRSVSWYQQTPGQGLQFLFEYFSETQRNKGNFPGRFSGRQFSNSRSEMNVSTLELGDSALYLCASSFGQGGGELFFGEGSRLTVL.

V usage is TRBV29-1 and J usage is TRBJ2-5, with D tentatively TRBD1 (5 bases). The CDR3 is 13 amino acids. Trimming shortened V by 7 bases and J by 3 bases, and 15 bases separated the two germline ends. CDR1 SQVTM and CDR2 ANQGSEA come from the germline V gene. CDR3 nucleotide sequence: TGCAGCGGCCTCGGACACCTGAAAGAGACCCAGTACTTC. It is translated as CSGLGHLKETQYF.

V and J are TRBV11-2 and TRBJ2-7, with a tentative D call TRBD1 (6 bases). Germline CDR1 reads SGHAT; CDR2 reads FQNNGV. V was clipped by 5 bases and J by 6 bases, with 17 bases between them. CDR3 length: 14 residues. The CDR3 nucleotides read TGTGCCAGCAGCCGCGAACACCGGACAGTCGAGCAGTACTTC. It codes for CASSREHRTVEQYF.

The chain carries TRBV5-1 and TRBJ1-4; 9 bases line up with TRBD1. The trim removed 6 bases at V and 4 bases at J, leaving 1 base unmatched. This CDR3 spans 13 amino acids. CDR1 is SGHRS and CDR2 is YFSETQ in the germline V gene. The CDR3 DNA reads TGCGCCAGCATGGGACAGGGTAATGAAAAACTGTTTTTT. Its protein is CASMGQGNEKLFF.

The chain employs TRBV7-9 and TRBJ2-2, with 8 bases identical to TRBD2. From germline, CDR1 is SEHNR and CDR2 FQNEAQ (reference sequence). CDR3 length equals 16 residues. J lost 4 bases, V lost 4 bases, and 8 bases had no gene match. CDR3 in amino acids: CASSSPGLVSTGELFF. CDR3 nucleotides: TGTGCCAGCAGCTCACCGGGACTAGTATCCACCGGGGAGCTGTTTTTT.

The V gene is TRBV18, the J gene TRBJ1-5; D call uncertain. Trimming left V 2 bases short and J 2 bases short, with 16 bases between. The V gene's germline CDR1 is KGHSH and CDR2 LQKENI. The CDR3 runs 17 residues. The CDR3 loop is CASSPNTGSWGNQPQHF. CDR3 in DNA: TGTGCCAGCTCACCAAATACCGGGTCTTGGGGCAATCAGCCCCAGCATTTT. The variable domain in full, completed from reference TRBV18 and TRBJ1-5, reads NAGVMQNPRHLVRRRGQEARLRCSPMKGHSHVYWYRQLPEEGLKFMVYLQKENIIDESGMPKERFSAEFPKEGPSILRIQQVVRGDSAAYFCASSPNTGSWGNQPQHFGDGTRLSIL.

Only a few counts were recorded for this clone. The chain uses TRBV6-5 and TRBJ2-7; D is perhaps TRBD2 (5 bases). Germline assignment: CDR1 MNHEY and CDR2 SVGAGI. Trimming cost V 8 bases and J 4 bases, with 18 bases left between them. The CDR3 is 14 residues long. CDR3 DNA: TGTGCCAGCCTTGGAGGAACCCTGAAGTACGAGCAGTACTTC. Its protein product is CASLGGTLKYEQYF.

This clone was counted a few times. The V call is TRBV25-1, the J call TRBJ1-4, with a tentative D call TRBD1 (5 bases). Germline-derived CDR1 and CDR2 are MGHDK and SYGVNS. The CDR3 sequence is 13 residues long. V was shortened by 4 bases and J by 7 bases, with 10 bases between the two germline ends. The CDR3 DNA reads as TGTGCCAGCAGTGGGGGCGGGGGTGAAAAACTGTTTTTT. Encoded protein: CASSGGGGEKLFF.